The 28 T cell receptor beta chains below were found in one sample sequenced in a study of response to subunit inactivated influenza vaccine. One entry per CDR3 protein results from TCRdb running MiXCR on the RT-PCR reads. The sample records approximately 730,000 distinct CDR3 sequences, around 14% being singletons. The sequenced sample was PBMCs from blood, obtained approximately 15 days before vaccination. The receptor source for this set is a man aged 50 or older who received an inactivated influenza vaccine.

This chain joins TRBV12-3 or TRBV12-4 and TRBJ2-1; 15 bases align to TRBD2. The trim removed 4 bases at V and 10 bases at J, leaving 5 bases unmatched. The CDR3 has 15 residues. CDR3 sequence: CASSWTSGGAEEQFF. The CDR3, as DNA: TGTGCCAGCAGTTGGACTAGCGGGGGGGCTGAAGAGCAGTTCTTC.

This chain's CDR3 is CATSREERTQETQYF. CDR3 nucleotide sequence: TGTGCCACCAGCAGAGAGGAGCGTACCCAAGAGACCCAGTACTTC. J is TRBJ2-5 and V is TRBV15; no clear D gene. CDR3 length: 15 residues. Germline V gives CDR1 LNHNV, CDR2 YYDKDF (reference sequence). The germline V and J ends were trimmed by 0 bases and 1 base, with 9 bases remaining between them.

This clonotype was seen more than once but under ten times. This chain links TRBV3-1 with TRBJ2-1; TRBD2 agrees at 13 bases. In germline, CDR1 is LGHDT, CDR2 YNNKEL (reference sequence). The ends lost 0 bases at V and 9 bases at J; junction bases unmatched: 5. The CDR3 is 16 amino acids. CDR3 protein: CASSQDEGLAGVEQFF. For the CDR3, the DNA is TGTGCCAGCAGCCAAGATGAAGGACTAGCGGGGGTTGAGCAGTTCTTC.

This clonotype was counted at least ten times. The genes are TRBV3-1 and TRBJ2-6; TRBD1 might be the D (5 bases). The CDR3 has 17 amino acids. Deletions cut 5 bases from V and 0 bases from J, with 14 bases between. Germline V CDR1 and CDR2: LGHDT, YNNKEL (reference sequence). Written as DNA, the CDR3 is TGTGCCAGCAGCGCCAGGGCCTACTCCTCTGGGGCCAACGTCCTGACTTTC. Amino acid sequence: CASSARAYSSGANVLTF.

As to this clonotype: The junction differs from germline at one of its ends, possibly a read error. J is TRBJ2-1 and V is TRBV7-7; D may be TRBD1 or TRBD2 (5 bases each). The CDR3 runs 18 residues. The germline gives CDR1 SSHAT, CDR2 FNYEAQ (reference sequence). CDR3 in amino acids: CASSLAVTGTDIYNEQFF. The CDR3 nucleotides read TGTGCTAGCAGCTTAGCCGTAACCGGGACGGATATATACAATGAGCAGTTCTTC.

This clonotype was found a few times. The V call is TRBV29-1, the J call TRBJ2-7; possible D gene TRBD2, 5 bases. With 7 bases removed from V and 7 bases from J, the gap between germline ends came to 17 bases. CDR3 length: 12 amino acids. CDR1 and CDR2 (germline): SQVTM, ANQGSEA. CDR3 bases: TGCAGCGCCGAAAAGGGCGGCGGGGAGCAGTACTTC. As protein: CSAEKGGGEQYF.

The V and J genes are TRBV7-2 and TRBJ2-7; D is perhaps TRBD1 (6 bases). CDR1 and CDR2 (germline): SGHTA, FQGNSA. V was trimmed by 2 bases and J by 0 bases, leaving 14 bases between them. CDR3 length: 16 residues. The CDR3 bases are TGTGCCAGCAGCTTAACCGGGACACTGAGCTCCTACGAGCAGTACTTC. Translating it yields CASSLTGTLSSYEQYF. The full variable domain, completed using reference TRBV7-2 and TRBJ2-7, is GAGVSQSPSNKVTEKGKDVELRCDPISGHTALYWYRQSLGQGLEFLIYFQGNSAPDKSGLPSDRFSAERTGGSVSTLTIQRTQQEDSAVYLCASSLTGTLSSYEQYFGPGTRLTVT.

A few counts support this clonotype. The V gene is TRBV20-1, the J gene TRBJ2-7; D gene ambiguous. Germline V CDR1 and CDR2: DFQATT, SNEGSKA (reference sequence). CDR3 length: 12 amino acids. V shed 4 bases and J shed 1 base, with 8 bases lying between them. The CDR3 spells CSAIQLSYEQYF. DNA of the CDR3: TGCAGTGCTATACAGCTATCCTACGAGCAGTACTTC.

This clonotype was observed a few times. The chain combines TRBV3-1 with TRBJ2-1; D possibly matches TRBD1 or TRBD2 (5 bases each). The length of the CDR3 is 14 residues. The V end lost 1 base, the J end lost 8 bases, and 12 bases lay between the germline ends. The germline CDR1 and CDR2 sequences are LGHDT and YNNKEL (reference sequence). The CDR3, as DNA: TGTGCCAGCAGCCAAGTTTTGGGGACGTATGAGCAGTTCTTC. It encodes CASSQVLGTYEQFF.

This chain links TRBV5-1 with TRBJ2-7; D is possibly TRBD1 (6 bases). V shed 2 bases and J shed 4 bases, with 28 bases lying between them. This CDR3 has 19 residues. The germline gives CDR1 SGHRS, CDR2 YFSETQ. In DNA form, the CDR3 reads TGCGCCAGCAGCTTAACATTCCGGCTGGCGGGCAGGGGCGCTTACGAGCAGTACTTC. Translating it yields CASSLTFRLAGRGAYEQYF.

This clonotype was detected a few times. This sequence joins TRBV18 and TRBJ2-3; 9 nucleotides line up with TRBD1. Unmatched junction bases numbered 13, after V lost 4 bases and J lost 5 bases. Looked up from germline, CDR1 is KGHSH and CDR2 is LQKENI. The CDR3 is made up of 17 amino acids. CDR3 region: CASSQGSAGTGLDTQYF. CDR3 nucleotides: TGTGCCAGCTCACAAGGATCCGCGGGGACAGGGCTAGATACGCAGTATTTT. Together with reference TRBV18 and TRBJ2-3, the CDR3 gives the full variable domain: NAGVMQNPRHLVRRRGQEARLRCSPMKGHSHVYWYRQLPEEGLKFMVYLQKENIIDESGMPKERFSAEFPKEGPSILRIQQVVRGDSAAYFCASSQGSAGTGLDTQYFGPGTRLTVL.

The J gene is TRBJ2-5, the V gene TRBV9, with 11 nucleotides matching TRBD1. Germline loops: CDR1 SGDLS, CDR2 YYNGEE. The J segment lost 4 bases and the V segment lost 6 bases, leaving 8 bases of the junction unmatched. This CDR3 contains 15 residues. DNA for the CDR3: TGTGCCAGCACCATAGGACAGGGGGCGCGAGAGACCCAGTACTTC. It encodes CASTIGQGARETQYF.

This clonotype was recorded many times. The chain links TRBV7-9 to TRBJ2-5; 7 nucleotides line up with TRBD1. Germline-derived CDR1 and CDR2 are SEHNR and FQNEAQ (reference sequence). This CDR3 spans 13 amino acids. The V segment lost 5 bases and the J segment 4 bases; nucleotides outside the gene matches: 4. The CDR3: CASSLGTAETQYF. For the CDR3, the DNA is TGTGCCAGCAGCCTCGGGACAGCAGAGACCCAGTACTTC.

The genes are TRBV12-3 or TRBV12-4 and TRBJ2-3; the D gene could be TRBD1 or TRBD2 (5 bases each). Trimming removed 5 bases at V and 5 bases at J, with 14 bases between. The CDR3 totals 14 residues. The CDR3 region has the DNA TGTGCCAGCAGTCCGCCCCAGGGACGAGATACGCAGTATTTT. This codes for CASSPPQGRDTQYF.

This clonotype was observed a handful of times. The CDR3 is CASSPMTAGALEQFF. The CDR3 bases are TGTGCCAGCAGTCCGATGACGGCGGGAGCACTGGAGCAGTTCTTC. V and J are TRBV12-3 or TRBV12-4 and TRBJ2-1; 7 bases fit TRBD2. CDR3 length: 15 amino acids. V lost 5 bases to trimming and J lost 10 bases; unmatched junction nucleotides: 14.

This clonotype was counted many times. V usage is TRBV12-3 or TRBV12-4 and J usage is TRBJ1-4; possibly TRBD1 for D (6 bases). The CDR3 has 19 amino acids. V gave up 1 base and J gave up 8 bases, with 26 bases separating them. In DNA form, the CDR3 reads TGTGCCAGCAGTTTAGTCCGGGGCAGGGGCAGGTTACGGAACGAAAAACTGTTTTTT. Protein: CASSLVRGRGRLRNEKLFF.

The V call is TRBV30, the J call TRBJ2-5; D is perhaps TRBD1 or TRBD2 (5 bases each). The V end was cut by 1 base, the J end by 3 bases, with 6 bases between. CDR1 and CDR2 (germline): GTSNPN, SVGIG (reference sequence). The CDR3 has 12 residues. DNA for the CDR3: TGTGCCTGGAGTGGAGGGGAAGAGACCCAGTACTTC. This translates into CAWSGGEETQYF.

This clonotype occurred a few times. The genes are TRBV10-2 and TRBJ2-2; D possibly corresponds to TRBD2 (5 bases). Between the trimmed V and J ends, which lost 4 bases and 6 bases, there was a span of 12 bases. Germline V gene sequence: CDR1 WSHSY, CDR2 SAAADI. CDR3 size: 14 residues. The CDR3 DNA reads TGCGCCAGCAGTGGGGCGGGTTTTTCCGGGGAGCTGTTTTTT. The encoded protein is CASSGAGFSGELFF.

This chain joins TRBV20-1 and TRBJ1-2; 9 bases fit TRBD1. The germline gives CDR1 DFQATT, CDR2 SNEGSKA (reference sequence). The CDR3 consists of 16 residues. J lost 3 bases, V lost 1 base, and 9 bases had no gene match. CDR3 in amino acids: CSARAFAQGAYYGYTF. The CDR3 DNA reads TGCAGTGCTAGAGCCTTTGCACAGGGGGCGTACTATGGCTACACCTTC.

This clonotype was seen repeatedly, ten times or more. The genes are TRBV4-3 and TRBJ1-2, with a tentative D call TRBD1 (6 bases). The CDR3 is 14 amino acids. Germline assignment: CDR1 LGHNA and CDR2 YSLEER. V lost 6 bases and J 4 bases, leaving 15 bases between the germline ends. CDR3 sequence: CASRSNRGTYGYTF. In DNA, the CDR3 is TGCGCCAGCAGGTCAAATAGGGGGACCTATGGCTACACCTTC.

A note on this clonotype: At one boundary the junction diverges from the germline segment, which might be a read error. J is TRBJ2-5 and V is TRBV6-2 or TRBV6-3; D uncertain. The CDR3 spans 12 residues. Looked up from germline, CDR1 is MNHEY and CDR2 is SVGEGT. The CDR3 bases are TGTCCCAGCAGTTCGGAATATGGGACCCAGTACTTC. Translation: CPSSSEYGTQYF.

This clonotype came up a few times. CDR3 in amino acids: CASSTGGTSGNTIYF. Here the CDR3 DNA reads TGTGCCAGCAGCACCGGGGGAACATCTGGAAACACCATATATTTT. The chain joins TRBV7-9 to TRBJ1-3, with D tentatively TRBD1 (5 bases). The CDR3 totals 15 residues. V was trimmed by 5 bases and J by 1 base, leaving 12 bases between them. Looked up from germline, CDR1 is SEHNR and CDR2 is FQNEAQ (reference sequence).

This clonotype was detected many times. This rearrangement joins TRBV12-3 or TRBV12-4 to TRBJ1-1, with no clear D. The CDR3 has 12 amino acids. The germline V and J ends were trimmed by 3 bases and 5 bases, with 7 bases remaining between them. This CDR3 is CASSLGITEAFF. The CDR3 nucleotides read TGTGCCAGCAGTTTGGGGATTACTGAAGCTTTCTTT.

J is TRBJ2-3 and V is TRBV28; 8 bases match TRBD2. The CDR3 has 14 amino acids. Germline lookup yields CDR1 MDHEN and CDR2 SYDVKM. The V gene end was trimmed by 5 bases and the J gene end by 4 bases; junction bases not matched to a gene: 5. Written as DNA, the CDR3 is TGTGCCAGCAGTCCGGGGGGGCACGCAGATACGCAGTATTTT. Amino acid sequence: CASSPGGHADTQYF. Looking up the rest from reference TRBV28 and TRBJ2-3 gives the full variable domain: DVKVTQSSRYLVKRTGEKVFLECVQDMDHENMFWYRQDPGLGLRLIYFSYDVKMKEKGDIPEGYSVSREKKERFSLILESASTNQTSMYLCASSPGGHADTQYFGPGTRLTVL.

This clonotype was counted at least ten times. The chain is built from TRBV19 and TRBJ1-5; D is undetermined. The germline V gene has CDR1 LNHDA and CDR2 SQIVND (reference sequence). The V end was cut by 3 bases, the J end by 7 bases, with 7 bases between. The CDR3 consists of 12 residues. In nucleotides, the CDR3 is TGTGCCAGTAGTATTTGGAGGCAGCCCCAGCATTTT. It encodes CASSIWRQPQHF.

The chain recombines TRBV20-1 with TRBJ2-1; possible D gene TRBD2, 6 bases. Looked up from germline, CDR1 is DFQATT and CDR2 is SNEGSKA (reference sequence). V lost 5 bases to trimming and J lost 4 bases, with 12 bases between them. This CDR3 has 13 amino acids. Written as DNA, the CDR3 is TGCAGTGCTGTTAGCGGAAAATACAATGAGCAGTTCTTC. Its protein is CSAVSGKYNEQFF.

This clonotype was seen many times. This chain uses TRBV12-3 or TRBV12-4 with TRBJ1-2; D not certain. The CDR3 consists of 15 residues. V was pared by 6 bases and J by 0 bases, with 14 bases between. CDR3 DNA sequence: TGTGCCAGCAGGGCGGGGAGGCAGGCTAACTATGGCTACACCTTC. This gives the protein CASRAGRQANYGYTF.

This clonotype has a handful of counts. CDR3 coding DNA: TGCGCCAGCAGCTTGGTTCAATCGCGCGCGGGGAATGAGCAGTTCTTC. Protein product: CASSLVQSRAGNEQFF. This sequence joins TRBV5-1 and TRBJ2-1; perhaps TRBD2 as D (6 bases). V dropped 0 bases and J dropped 7 bases, with 17 bases sitting between them. In germline, CDR1 is SGHRS, CDR2 YFSETQ. The CDR3 totals 16 residues.